Listed below are T cell receptor beta chains from one sample, sequenced in a study of technical replicates of blood from a handful of donors. The repertoire was sequenced with immunoSEQ multiplex PCR; TCRdb's copy has only in-frame clones and lacks some. The profile shows roughly 87,000 clones, about 94% of them singletons. The sample comprised T cells isolated from PBMCs. Receptors originate from a human donor in good health. CDR3s include the opening cysteine and the closing phenylalanine or tryptophan. The D gene is left open where the match is weak. Not all rows give a size; the values are once, few, many and, for expanded clones, a class.

v_call: TRBV19; clone_size: -; d_call: -; j_call: TRBJ2-3; cdr3_aa: CASSHKGGGAPQYF; cdr3_nt: TGTGCCAGTAGTCATAAGGGGGGGGGCGCTCCGCAGTATTTT
v_call: TRBV7-8; clone_size: -; d_call: TRBD1; j_call: TRBJ1-1; cdr3_aa: CASSLVGGTANTEAFF; cdr3_nt: TGTGCCAGCAGCTTAGTAGGGGGGACAGCGAACACTGAAGCTTTCTTT
v_call: TRBV12-5; clone_size: -; d_call: -; j_call: TRBJ1-6; cdr3_aa: CASGLWIVRGGNNSPLHF; cdr3_nt: TGTGCTAGTGGTTTGTGGATTGTACGCGGGGGGAATAATTCACCCCTCCACTTT
v_call: TRBV4-1; clone_size: -; d_call: -; j_call: TRBJ1-5; cdr3_aa: CASSQVSAASPGTQHF; cdr3_nt: TGCGCCAGCAGCCAAGTTTCGGCAGCGAGCCCGGGGACCCAGCATTTT
v_call: TRBV21-1; clone_size: -; d_call: -; j_call: TRBJ2-5; cdr3_aa: CASALGLAEKETQYF; cdr3_nt: TGTGCCAGCGCCCTTGGACTAGCGGAAAAAGAGACCCAGTACTTC
v_call: TRBV27; clone_size: -; d_call: -; j_call: TRBJ1-2; cdr3_aa: CASSLSLGGADTF; cdr3_nt: TGTGCCAGCAGTTTATCACTCGGCGGAGCGGACACCTTC
v_call: TRBV7-9; clone_size: -; d_call: TRBD1; j_call: TRBJ1-4; cdr3_aa: CASSSRTGGGNEKLFF; cdr3_nt: TGTGCCAGCAGCTCACGGACAGGGGGCGGTAATGAAAAACTGTTTTTT
v_call: TRBV30; clone_size: once; d_call: -; j_call: TRBJ1-5; cdr3_aa: CAYKNRPGHYSNQPQHF; cdr3_nt: TGTGCCTATAAAAATCGTCCGGGACATTATAGCAATCAGCCCCAGCATTTT
v_call: TRBV2; clone_size: -; d_call: -; j_call: TRBJ2-7; cdr3_aa: CASSESRWDEQYF; cdr3_nt: TGTGCCAGCAGTGAAAGCAGGTGGGACGAGCAGTACTTC
v_call: TRBV5-1; clone_size: -; d_call: TRBD2; j_call: TRBJ2-7; cdr3_aa: CASSLATMTSGTSYEQYF; cdr3_nt: TGCGCCAGCAGCTTGGCGACCATGACTAGCGGAACCTCCTACGAGCAGTACTTC